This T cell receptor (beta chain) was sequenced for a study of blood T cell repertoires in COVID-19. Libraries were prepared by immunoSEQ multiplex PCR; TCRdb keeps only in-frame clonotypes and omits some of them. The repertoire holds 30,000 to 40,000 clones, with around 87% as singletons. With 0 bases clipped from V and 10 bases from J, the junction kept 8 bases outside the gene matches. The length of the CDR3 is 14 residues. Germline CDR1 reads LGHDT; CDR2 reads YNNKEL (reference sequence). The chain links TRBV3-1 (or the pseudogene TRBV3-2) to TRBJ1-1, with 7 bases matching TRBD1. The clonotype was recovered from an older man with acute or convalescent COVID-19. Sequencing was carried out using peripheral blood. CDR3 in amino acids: CASSQEVNRGTAFF. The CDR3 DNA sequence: TGTGCCAGCAGCCAAGAAGTCAACAGGGGCACAGCTTTCTTT.